This T cell receptor beta chain was documented in a study of early T cells in non-severe SARS-CoV-2 infection. Looking at the study overall: Sequencing input comprised bulk RNA from unsorted whole blood; chain pairing was not available. Study conclusions and caveats: Lookups in VDJdb leaned toward anti-spike CD8 responses and missed private and CD4 specificities.

Researchers tagged individual cDNA molecules with unique molecular identifiers. Each CDR3 protein gets one entry after TCRdb re-called the 5' RACE reads with MiXCR. The data show roughly 40,000 distinct CDR3 sequences, 12% seen once. For this clonotype: Its cognate antigen is unknown.

V lost 5 bases, J lost 2 bases, and 8 bases lay in between. Germline V gene sequence: CDR1 KGHSH, CDR2 LQKENI. The CDR3 has 13 amino acids. The TCR originated in an adult who was a healthcare worker with PCR-confirmed SARS-CoV-2 infection or an uninfected control (not recorded which). V gene TRBV18 combines with J gene TRBJ2-3; D ambiguous. Source material: whole blood. CDR3 residues: CASSTRITDTQYF. The CDR3 region has the DNA TGTGCCAGCTCAACGCGTATCACAGATACGCAGTATTTT.